The clone carrying this TCR beta chain was seen at least ten times. What it binds is not known. TCR beta CDR3 sequences were amplified from RNA transcripts. HTBI primers drove first-round RT-PCR of the TCR CDR3. Using its own MiXCR run on the multiplex PCR reads, TCRdb lists one record per CDR3 protein. Of 550,000 to 600,000 distinct CDR3 sequences listed, 46% were seen once; the top ten hold around 20%. These data are taken from a study of T cells in Graves' hyperthyroidism and ophthalmopathy. The study's findings and limits: A 13 V-J model separated ophthalmopathy from stable hyperthyroidism. Expanded thyroid clonotypes (above 0.001) were mostly also found in blood.

This CDR3 comprises 13 residues. V dropped 8 bases and J dropped 1; count of bases not matched to a gene: 4. Sample: peripheral blood or thyroid tissue (not recorded which). The sequence came from an adult woman with Graves' disease, either hyperthyroidism or ophthalmopathy (not recorded which). The rearrangement uses TRBV12-3 or TRBV12-4 and TRBJ1-1; 7 nucleotides agree with TRBD1. This CDR3 reads CASGRQGNTEAFF. The CDR3, as DNA: TGTGCCAGCGGTCGACAGGGGAACACTGAAGCTTTCTTT.